This T cell receptor beta chain was recorded in a study of CD8+ T cells in alopecia areata. Study at large: In an open-label trial, patients got 5 to 10 mg tofacitinib twice daily. A 6-month off-drug phase came after tofacitinib, which had lasted 6 to 18 months.

The germline CDR1 and CDR2 sequences are SNHLY and FYNNEI. With 6 bases removed from V and 8 bases from J, the gap between germline ends came to 16 bases. This CDR3 region has 14 residues. Treatment indicated: oral pan-JAK inhibitor, 5-10 mg twice daily. This clone turned up a few times. cDNA reverse transcribed from extracted RNA served as the sequencing template. The data were produced by immunoSEQ multiplex PCR, yet TCRdb's version contains in-frame clones alone and is incomplete. The sample shows around 190,000 clones, around 60% of them seen only once. This rearrangement joins TRBV2 to TRBJ1-4, with a possible D match to TRBD1 (5 bases). This receptor was taken from a human donor with alopecia areata. The starting material was CD4+ T cells sorted from blood, obtained at week 4, from a patient treated with tofacitinib. Here the CDR3 DNA reads TGTGCCAGCAGCTCCGGACCCTGGGGGGAAAAACTGTTTTTT. Its protein is CASSSGPWGEKLFF.